These 16 T cell receptor beta chains originate from one sample sequenced in a study of shared clonotypes between healthy human individuals (dated by TCRdb to between 2020 and 2021). Library preparation employed the immunoSEQ multiplex PCR assay. TCRdb took this table from immuneACCESS and kept in-frame rearrangements with V and J called. Such tables lack part of the clones; where checked against another copy, unresolved V genes explain under half of the gap, and the rest is unexplained. The sample records a few million clones, 85% to 95% of which are singletons. Under 0.15% of the sample rests with the top ten. Sequenced sample: naive CD4+ T cells sorted from blood. The sample's cell subset or site, from its label and the paper: CD45RA+ positively selected. These receptors originate from a man aged 18 to 30 in good health.

The chain has TRBV5-1 and TRBJ2-6, with a weak D call TRBD1 (6 bases). CDR1 is SGHRS and CDR2 is YFSETQ in the germline V gene. With 2 bases removed from V and 0 bases from J, the gap between germline ends came to 18 bases. The CDR3 is made up of 19 amino acids. This CDR3 reads CASSLTGWTEFSGANVLTF. CDR3 nucleotide sequence: TGCGCCAGCAGCTTAACAGGTTGGACAGAGTTCTCTGGGGCCAACGTCCTGACTTTC.

V and J are TRBV10-1 and TRBJ1-3; no clear D gene. Germline assignment: CDR1 WNHNN and CDR2 SYGVQD (reference sequence). The CDR3 is made up of 15 amino acids. V lost 0 bases to trimming and J lost 1 base, with 7 bases between them. The DNA for the CDR3 is TGCGCCAGCAGTGAGTCGGTGGGGTCTGGAAACACCATATATTTT. Translated: CASSESVGSGNTIYF.

The chain has TRBV7-9 and TRBJ2-5; TRBD2 might be the D (6 bases). V was trimmed by 6 bases and J by 3 bases, leaving 17 bases between them. The CDR3 covers 15 residues. The germline gives CDR1 SEHNR, CDR2 FQNEAQ (reference sequence). CDR3 sequence reads: CASSRTRGKEETQYF. CDR3 bases: TGTGCCAGCAGTAGGACCCGGGGGAAGGAAGAGACCCAGTACTTC.

V usage is TRBV15 and J usage is TRBJ2-7; 7 bases are shared with TRBD1. Trimming removed 0 bases from V and 0 bases from J; junction bases left unmatched: 5. Germline lookup yields CDR1 LNHNV and CDR2 YYDKDF (reference sequence). This CDR3 is built from 16 residues. The CDR3 sequence is CATSRDRAGGSYEQYF. Written as DNA, the CDR3 is TGTGCCACCAGCAGAGATAGGGCAGGGGGCTCCTACGAGCAGTACTTC. The full variable domain, its missing parts supplied by reference TRBV15 and TRBJ2-7, is DAMVIQNPRYQVTQFGKPVTLSCSQTLNHNVMYWYQQKSSQAPKLLFHYYDKDFNNEADTPDNFQSRRPNTSFCFLDIRSPGLGDTAMYLCATSRDRAGGSYEQYFGPGTRLTVT.

V usage is TRBV5-1 and J usage is TRBJ2-5; 9 nucleotides align to TRBD1. CDR1 and CDR2 (germline): SGHRS, YFSETQ. The V and J ends lost 1 base and 5 bases, in that order; junction bases with no gene match: 3. The CDR3 has 14 residues. The CDR3 DNA sequence: TGCGCCAGCAGCTTGACAGGGGGCTTTGAGACCCAGTACTTC. Amino acid sequence: CASSLTGGFETQYF.

The CDR3 bases are TGTGCCAGCAGCGGTAGGGGGAGGGCCCTGGGCACAGATACGCAGTATTTT. The encoded protein is CASSGRGRALGTDTQYF. The genes are TRBV9 and TRBJ2-3; the D gene is possibly TRBD2 (7 bases). The CDR3 totals 17 residues. Trimming took off 3 bases at V and 1 base at J, with 18 bases between the two ends. The germline gives CDR1 SGDLS, CDR2 YYNGEE.

As regards this clone: Compared with germline, one end of the junction differs, possibly owing to a read error. The V and J genes are TRBV7-9 and TRBJ1-1, with TRBD1 matching 11 bases. The CDR3 loop spans 13 amino acids. Germline V gene lookup returns CDR1 SEHNR and CDR2 FQNEAQ (reference sequence). The CDR3 region has the DNA TGTGCCAGCAGCTCCCGGGACAGGGGGGAGACTCTCTTT. This sequence encodes CASSSRDRGETLF.

Remarks on this clone: At the DNA level, this CDR3 is encoded by other sequences in the same sample as well. The chain has TRBV6-1 and TRBJ1-3, with D tentatively TRBD1 (5 bases). Germline CDR1 is MNHNS and CDR2 is SASEGT. The V end was cut by 6 bases, the J end by 7 bases, with 13 bases between. The CDR3 runs to 13 residues. The CDR3 loop reads CASRPDSGNTIYF. The DNA of the CDR3 is TGTGCCAGCAGACCAGACAGTGGGAACACCATATATTTT.

This chain links TRBV7-9 with TRBJ2-7; 7 nucleotides align to TRBD1. V gave up 3 bases and J gave up 3 bases; unmatched junction bases: 8. The CDR3 is made up of 15 amino acids. CDR1 is SEHNR, CDR2 FQNEAQ, per germline (reference sequence). CDR3 region: CASSLTGSKSYEQYF. CDR3 sequence (DNA): TGTGCCAGCAGCTTGACAGGGTCAAAAAGCTACGAGCAGTACTTC.

V usage is TRBV19 and J usage is TRBJ2-1; 8 bases match TRBD1. The germline gives CDR1 LNHDA, CDR2 SQIVND (reference sequence). Trimming took 8 bases from V and 9 from J; bases not matched to a gene: 6. There are 12 residues in the CDR3. The CDR3 DNA is TGTGCCAGTGGAAAACAGGGGGGTGAGCAGTTCTTC. This translates into CASGKQGGEQFF.

This clone was recorded once. The chain combines TRBV28 with TRBJ2-2; D may be TRBD1 or TRBD2 (6 bases each). The CDR3 loop spans 16 amino acids. The ends were cut back, 8 bases at V and 4 bases at J, with 20 bases in the middle. The germline V gene has CDR1 MDHEN and CDR2 SYDVKM. The CDR3 protein is CASERRGRRVTGELFF. CDR3 coding DNA: TGTGCCAGCGAAAGACGGGGGCGGCGGGTCACCGGGGAGCTGTTTTTT.

The chain employs TRBV7-9 and TRBJ2-1; D tentatively reads TRBD1 or TRBD2 (7 bases each). The length of the CDR3 is 17 residues. Trimming removed 5 bases from V and 7 bases from J, with 24 bases in between. Germline values: CDR1 SEHNR, CDR2 FQNEAQ (reference sequence). In nucleotides, the CDR3 is TGTGCCAGCAGCATTAAGTCCTCTATTCAGGGGGGGAATGAGCAGTTCTTC. This gives the protein CASSIKSSIQGGNEQFF.

The sample holds a few counts of this clone. Here the CDR3 reads CASRTGCGSPLHF. The DNA of the CDR3 is TGTGCCAGCAGGACAGGGTGCGGTTCACCCCTCCACTTT. The chain has TRBV6-7 and TRBJ1-6; TRBD1 matches 7 bases. TRBV6-7 is noted as an ORF with a role that remains uncertain. Trimming removed 6 bases from V and 9 bases from J; junction bases left unmatched: 5. This CDR3 region has 13 residues.

The V gene is TRBV10-3, the J gene TRBJ2-1, with D perhaps TRBD2 (6 bases). The V gene lost 6 bases and the J gene lost 5 bases, with 17 bases spanning the gap. CDR3 size: 15 residues. From germline, CDR1 is ENHRY and CDR2 SYGVKD. This CDR3 is CAIREGGTPNNEQFF. In nucleotides, the CDR3 is TGTGCCATCAGGGAGGGCGGGACTCCTAACAATGAGCAGTTCTTC.

The chain couples TRBV5-5 to TRBJ1-1, with TRBD1 matching 7 bases. Germline CDR1 and CDR2: SGHKS and YYEKEE (reference sequence). There are 14 residues in the CDR3. J was trimmed by 3 bases and V by 4 bases; bases with no gene match: 6. The CDR3 loop reads CASSLITGDTEAFF. CDR3 nucleotides: TGTGCCAGCAGCCTGATAACAGGGGACACTGAAGCTTTCTTT.

The V call is TRBV5-6, the J call TRBJ1-1; D is perhaps TRBD1 (6 bases). Trimming removed 1 base from V and 12 bases from J, with 19 bases in between. CDR1 is SGHDT and CDR2 is YYEEEE in the germline V gene. The CDR3 totals 14 residues. The CDR3 spells CASSLWGQTGPPFF. CDR3 sequence (DNA): TGTGCCAGCAGCTTGTGGGGCCAAACAGGGCCCCCTTTCTTT. The variable domain in full, completed from reference TRBV5-6 and TRBJ1-1, reads DAGVTQSPTHLIKTRGQQVTLRCSPKSGHDTVSWYQQALGQGPQFIFQYYEEEERQRGNFPDRFSGHQFPNYSSELNVNALLLGDSALYLCASSLWGQTGPPFFGQGTRLTVV.